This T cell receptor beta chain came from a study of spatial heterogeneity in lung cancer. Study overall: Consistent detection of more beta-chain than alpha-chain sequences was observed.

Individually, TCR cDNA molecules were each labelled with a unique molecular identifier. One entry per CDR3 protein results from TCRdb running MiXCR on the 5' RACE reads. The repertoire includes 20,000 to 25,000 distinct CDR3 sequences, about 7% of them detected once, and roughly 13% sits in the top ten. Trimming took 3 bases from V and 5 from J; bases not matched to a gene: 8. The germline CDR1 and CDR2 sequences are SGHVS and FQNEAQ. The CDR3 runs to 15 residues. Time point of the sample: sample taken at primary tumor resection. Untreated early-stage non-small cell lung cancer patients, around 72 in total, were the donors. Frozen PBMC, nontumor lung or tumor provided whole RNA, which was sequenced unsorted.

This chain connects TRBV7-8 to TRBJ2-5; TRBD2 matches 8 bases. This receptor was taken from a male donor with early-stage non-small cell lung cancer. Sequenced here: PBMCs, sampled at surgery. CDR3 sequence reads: CASSFRRTSIETQYF. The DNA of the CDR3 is TGTGCCAGCAGCTTCCGCCGGACTAGCATCGAGACCCAGTACTTC.